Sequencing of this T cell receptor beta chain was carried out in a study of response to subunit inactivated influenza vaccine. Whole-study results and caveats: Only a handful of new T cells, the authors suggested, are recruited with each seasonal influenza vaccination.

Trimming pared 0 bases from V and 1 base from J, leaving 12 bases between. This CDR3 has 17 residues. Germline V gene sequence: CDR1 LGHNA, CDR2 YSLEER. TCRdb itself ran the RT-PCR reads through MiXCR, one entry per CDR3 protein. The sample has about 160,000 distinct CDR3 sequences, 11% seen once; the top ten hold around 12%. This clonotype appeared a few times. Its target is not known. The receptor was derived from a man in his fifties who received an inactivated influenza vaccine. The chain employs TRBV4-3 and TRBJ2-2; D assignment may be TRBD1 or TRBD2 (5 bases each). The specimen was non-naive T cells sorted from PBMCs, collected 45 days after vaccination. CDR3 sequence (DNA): TGCGCCAGCAGCCAAGATACGACGGGGCTGAACACCGGGGAGCTGTTTTTT. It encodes CASSQDTTGLNTGELFF.